This T cell receptor beta chain was found in a study of T cell responses to AZD1222 COVID-19 vaccine. Study summary: It was second doses at about 4 or about 12 weeks that were pooled.

This clone has only one observation. Its antigen is not known. The germline V gene encodes CDR1 SGHTS and CDR2 YDEGEE. This CDR3 has 14 residues. V was shortened by 4 bases and J by 3 bases, with 11 bases between the two germline ends. Clones were sequenced by immunoSEQ multiplex PCR, and TCRdb holds only the in-frame ones, with some missing. The sample holds 60,000 to 75,000 clones, approximately 80% seen once. Study-wide results and limits: Repertoire sampling was restricted to post-peak T cell response timepoints. Reportedly, close to half of spike-specific TCRs are directed against unmutated variant regions. Two AZD1222 administrations were followed by greater Spike-specific TCR breadth and depth.

Sequenced material: peripheral blood, taken on day 0 of AZD1222 vaccination. This sequence was found in an adult in good health. The J gene is TRBJ1-5, the V gene TRBV5-8; D may be TRBD1 (6 bases). The CDR3 DNA is TGTGCCAGCAGCACCGGACAGTACAATCAGCCCCAGCATTTT. It is translated as CASSTGQYNQPQHF.